The sequence of this T cell receptor beta chain was determined in a study of CXCR3-negative and CXCR3-positive naive CD8 T cells. Overall study context: Sequencing yielded around 130 million TRB reads, roughly 1.5 +/- 0.3 million per library.

With regard to this clonotype: Its target is not known.

Libraries were UMI-labeled 5' RACE TRB cDNA. TCRdb reprocessed the 5' RACE reads and stores each CDR3 protein as one record, lacking DNA. This repertoire includes fewer than 55,000 distinct CDR3 sequences. Germline V CDR1 and CDR2: ENHRY, SYGVKD. The CDR3 is 12 residues long. Study results and limitations: Researchers reported similar TRBV-TRBJ usage in naive CXCR3-negative and CXCR3-positive cells, though memory differed.

The chain combines TRBV10-3 with TRBJ2-3. The sample consisted of naive CXCR3- CD8+ T cells from blood. Subset here: CD45RO-CCR7+CD27+CD95- naive CD8+ T cells lacking CXCR3 (TNR3-). The source of this sequence is a human donor in good health. Some clones in this sample may be carry-over from other donors' samples. The CDR3 protein is CAKRLQYDTQYF.